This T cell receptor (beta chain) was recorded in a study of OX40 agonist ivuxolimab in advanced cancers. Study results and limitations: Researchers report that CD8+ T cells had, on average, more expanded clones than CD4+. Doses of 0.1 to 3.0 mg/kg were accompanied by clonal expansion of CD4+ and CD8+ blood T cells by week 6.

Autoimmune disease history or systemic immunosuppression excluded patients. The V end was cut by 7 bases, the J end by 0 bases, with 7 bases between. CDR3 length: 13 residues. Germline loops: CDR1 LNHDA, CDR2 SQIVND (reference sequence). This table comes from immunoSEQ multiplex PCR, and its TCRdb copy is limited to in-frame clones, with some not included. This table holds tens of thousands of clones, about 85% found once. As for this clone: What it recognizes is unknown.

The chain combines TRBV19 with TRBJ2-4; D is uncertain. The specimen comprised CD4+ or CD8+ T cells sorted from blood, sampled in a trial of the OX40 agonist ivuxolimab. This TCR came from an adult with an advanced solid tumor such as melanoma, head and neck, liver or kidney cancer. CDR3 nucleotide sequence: TGTGCCAGTAATGAGGAAGCCAAAAACATTCAGTACTTC. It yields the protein CASNEEAKNIQYF.